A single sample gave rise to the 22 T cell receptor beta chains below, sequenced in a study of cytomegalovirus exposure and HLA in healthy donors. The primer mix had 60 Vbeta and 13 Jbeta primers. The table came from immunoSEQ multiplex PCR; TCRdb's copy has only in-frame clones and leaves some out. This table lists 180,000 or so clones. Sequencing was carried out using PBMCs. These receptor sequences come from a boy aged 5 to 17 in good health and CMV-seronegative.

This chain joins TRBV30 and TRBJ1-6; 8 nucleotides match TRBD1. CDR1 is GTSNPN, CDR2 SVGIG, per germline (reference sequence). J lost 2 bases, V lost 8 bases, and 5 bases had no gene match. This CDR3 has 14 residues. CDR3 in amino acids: CAAHRGTYNSPLHF. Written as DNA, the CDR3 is TGTGCCGCGCACAGGGGGACCTATAATTCACCCCTCCACTTT. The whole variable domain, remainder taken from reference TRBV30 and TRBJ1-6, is SQTIHQWPATLVQPVGSPLSLECTVEGTSNPNLYWYRQAAGRGLQLLFYSVGIGQISSEVPQNLSASRPQDRQFILSSKKLLLSDSGFYLCAAHRGTYNSPLHFGNGTRLTVT.

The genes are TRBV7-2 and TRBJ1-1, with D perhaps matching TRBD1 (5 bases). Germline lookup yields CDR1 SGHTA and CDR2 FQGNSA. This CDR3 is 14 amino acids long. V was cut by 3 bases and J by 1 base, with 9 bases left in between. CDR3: CASSFDSRNTEAFF. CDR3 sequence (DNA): TGTGCCAGCAGCTTCGACAGCAGGAACACTGAAGCTTTCTTT.

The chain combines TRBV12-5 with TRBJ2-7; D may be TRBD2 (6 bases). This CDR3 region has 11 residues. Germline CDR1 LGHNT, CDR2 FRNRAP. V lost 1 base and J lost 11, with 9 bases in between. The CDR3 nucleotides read TGTGCTAGTGGTTTGGGGAGGGAAGAGTACTTC. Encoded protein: CASGLGREEYF.

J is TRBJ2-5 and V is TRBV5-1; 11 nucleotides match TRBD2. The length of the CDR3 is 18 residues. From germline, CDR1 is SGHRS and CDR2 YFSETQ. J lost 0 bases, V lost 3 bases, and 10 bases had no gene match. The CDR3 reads CASSSTSGGILYQETQYF. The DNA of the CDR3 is TGCGCCAGCAGCTCAACTAGCGGGGGCATTCTGTACCAAGAGACCCAGTACTTC.

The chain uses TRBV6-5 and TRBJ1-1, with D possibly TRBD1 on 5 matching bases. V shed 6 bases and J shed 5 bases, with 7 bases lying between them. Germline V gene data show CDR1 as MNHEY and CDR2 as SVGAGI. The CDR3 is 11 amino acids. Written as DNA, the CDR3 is TGTGCCAGCAGAAAGGGGACTGAAGCTTTCTTT. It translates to CASRKGTEAFF.

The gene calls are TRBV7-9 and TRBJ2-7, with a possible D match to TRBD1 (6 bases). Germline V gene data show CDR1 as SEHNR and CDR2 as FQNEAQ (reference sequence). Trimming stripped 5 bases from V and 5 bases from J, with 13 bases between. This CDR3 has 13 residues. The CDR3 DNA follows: TGTGCCAGCAGCCTCAAGGACAGACACGAGCAGTACTTC. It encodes CASSLKDRHEQYF. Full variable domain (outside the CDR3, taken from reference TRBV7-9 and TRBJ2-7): DTGVSQNPRHKITKRGQNVTFRCDPISEHNRLYWYRQTLGQGPEFLTYFQNEAQLEKSRLLSDRFSAERPKGSFSTLEIQRTEQGDSAMYLCASSLKDRHEQYFGPGTRLTVT.

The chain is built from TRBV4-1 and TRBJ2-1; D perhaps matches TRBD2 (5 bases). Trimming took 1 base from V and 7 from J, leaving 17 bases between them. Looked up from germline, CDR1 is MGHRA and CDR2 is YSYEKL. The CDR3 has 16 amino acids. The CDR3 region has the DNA TGCGCCAGCAGCCAAGCCCCTCGGGGAGCCGGGAATGAGCAGTTCTTC. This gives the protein CASSQAPRGAGNEQFF.

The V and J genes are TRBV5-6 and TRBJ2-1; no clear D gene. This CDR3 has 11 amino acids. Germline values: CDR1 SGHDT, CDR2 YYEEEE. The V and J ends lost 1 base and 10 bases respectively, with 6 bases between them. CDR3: CASSLHQEQFF. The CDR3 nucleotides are TGTGCCAGCAGCTTGCACCAGGAGCAGTTCTTC.

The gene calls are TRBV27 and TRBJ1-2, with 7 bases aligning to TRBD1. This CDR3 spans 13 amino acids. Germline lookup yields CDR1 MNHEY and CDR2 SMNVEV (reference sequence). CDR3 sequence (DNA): TGTGCTACCTGGGCAGGGGGTGGCTATGGCTACACCTTC. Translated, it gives CATWAGGGYGYTF.

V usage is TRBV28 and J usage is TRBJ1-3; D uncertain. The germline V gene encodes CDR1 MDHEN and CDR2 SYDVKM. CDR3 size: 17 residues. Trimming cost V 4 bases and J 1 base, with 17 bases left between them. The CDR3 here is CASSYYEYSFSGNTIYF. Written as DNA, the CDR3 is TGTGCCAGCAGTTACTACGAGTATTCCTTTTCTGGAAACACCATATATTTT.

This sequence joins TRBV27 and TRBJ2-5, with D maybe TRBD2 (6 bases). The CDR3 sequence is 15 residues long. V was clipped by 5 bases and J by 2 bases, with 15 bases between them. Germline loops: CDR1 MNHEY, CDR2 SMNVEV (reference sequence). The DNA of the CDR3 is TGTGCCAGCAGTGCCGGACTACTTATTCAAGAGACCCAGTACTTC. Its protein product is CASSAGLLIQETQYF.

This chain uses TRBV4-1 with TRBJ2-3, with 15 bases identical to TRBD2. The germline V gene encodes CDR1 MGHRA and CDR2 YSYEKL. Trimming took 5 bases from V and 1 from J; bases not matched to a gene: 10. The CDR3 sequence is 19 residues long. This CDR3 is CASSRGLAGGGSGTDTQYF. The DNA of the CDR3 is TGCGCCAGCAGCAGAGGACTAGCGGGAGGGGGGTCTGGCACAGATACGCAGTATTTT.

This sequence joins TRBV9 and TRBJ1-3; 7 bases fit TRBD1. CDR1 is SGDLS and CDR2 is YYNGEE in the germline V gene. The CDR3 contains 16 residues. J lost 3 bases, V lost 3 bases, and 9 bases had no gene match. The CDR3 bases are TGTGCCAGCAGCGCAGGGGACAGAAGAATTGGAAACACCATATATTTT. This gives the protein CASSAGDRRIGNTIYF.

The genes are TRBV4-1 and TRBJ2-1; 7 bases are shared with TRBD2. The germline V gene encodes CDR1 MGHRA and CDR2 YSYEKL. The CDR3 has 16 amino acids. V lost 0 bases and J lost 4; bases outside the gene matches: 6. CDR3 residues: CASSQDGSGVYNEQFF. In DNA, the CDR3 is TGCGCCAGCAGCCAAGATGGGAGCGGGGTTTACAATGAGCAGTTCTTC.

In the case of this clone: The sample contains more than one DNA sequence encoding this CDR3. CDR3 nucleotides: TGTGCCAGCAGTTCAACTTACGAGCAGTACTTC. Protein sequence: CASSSTYEQYF. The rearrangement links TRBV27 to TRBJ2-7; D remains unclear. Germline assignment: CDR1 MNHEY and CDR2 SMNVEV (reference sequence). Trimming shortened V by 4 bases and J by 4 bases, and 5 bases separated the two germline ends. CDR3 length: 11 residues.

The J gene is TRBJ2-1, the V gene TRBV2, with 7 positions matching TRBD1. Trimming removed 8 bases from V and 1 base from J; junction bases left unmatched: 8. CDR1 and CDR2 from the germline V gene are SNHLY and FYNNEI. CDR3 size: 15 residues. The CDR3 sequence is CASWDDRASYNEQFF. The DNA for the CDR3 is TGTGCCAGCTGGGACGACAGGGCTTCCTACAATGAGCAGTTCTTC.

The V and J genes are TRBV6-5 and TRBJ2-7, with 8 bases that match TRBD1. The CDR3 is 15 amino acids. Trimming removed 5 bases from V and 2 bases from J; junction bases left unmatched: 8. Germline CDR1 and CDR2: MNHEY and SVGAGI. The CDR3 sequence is CASSKKTGVPYEQYF. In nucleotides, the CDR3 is TGTGCCAGCAGTAAAAAGACAGGGGTCCCCTACGAGCAGTACTTC.

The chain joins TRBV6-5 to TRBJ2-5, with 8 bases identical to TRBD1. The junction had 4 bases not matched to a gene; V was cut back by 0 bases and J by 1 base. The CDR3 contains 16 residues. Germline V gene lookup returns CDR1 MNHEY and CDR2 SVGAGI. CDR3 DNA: TGTGCCAGCAGTTACTCGATAGGACAGGGCCAAGAGACCCAGTACTTC. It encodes CASSYSIGQGQETQYF.

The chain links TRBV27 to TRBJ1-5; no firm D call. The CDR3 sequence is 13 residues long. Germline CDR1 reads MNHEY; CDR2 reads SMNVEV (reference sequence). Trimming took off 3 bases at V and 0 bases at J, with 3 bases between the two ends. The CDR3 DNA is TGTGCCAGCAGTTTCTCTAGCAATCAGCCCCAGCATTTT. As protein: CASSFSSNQPQHF.

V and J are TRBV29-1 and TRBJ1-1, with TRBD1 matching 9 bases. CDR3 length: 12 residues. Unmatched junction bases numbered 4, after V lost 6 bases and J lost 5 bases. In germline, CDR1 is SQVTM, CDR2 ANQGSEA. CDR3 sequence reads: CSVVDRGTEAFF. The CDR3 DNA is TGCAGCGTCGTGGACAGGGGAACTGAAGCTTTCTTT. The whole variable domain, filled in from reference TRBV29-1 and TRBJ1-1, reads SAVISQKPSRDICQRGTSLTIQCQVDSQVTMMFWYRQQPGQSLTLIATANQGSEATYESGFVIDKFPISRPNLTFSTLTVSNMSPEDSSIYLCSVVDRGTEAFFGQGTRLTVV.

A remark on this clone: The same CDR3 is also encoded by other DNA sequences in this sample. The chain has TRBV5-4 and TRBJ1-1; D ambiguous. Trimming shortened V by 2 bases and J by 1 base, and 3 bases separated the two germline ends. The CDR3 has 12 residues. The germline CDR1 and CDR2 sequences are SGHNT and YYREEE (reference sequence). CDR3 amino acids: CASSLQNTEAFF. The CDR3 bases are TGTGCCAGCAGCTTACAGAACACTGAAGCTTTCTTT.

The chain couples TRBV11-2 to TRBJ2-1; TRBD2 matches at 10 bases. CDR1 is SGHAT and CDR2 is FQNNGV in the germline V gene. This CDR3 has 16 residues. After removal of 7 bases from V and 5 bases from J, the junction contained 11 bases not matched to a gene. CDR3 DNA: TGTGCCAGCAACGACTTTAGCGGGGGGTTTCACAATGAGCAGTTCTTC. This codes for CASNDFSGGFHNEQFF.